Listed here is a single T cell receptor (beta chain). Its antigen remains unidentified. Sample-barcoded 5' priming and a J-beta primer mix drove a second PCR of about 6 to 11 cycles. Each CDR3 protein is one row after TCRdb ran MiXCR on the 5' RACE reads. The table lists approximately 670,000 distinct CDR3 sequences, 40% to 45% of them singletons. The data originate from a study of blood T cells in healthy people across ages. Findings and limits, study-wide: Among T cells, TCR beta diversity per million cells dropped roughly linearly as age rose. Long-lived and aged donors differed, with more naive CD4+ cells and higher diversity in the long-lived.

Looked up from germline, CDR1 is DFQATT and CDR2 is SNEGSKA (reference sequence). The ends were cut back, 8 bases at V and 2 bases at J, with 15 bases in the middle. The CDR3 contains 13 residues. The TCR originated in a man at least 80 years old in good health. Sequencing was carried out using blood. The chain couples TRBV20-1 to TRBJ1-1, with D unresolved. Written as DNA, the CDR3 is TGCAGTCCTCAAGGGCTGCCCAACACTGAAGCTTTCTTT. Protein product: CSPQGLPNTEAFF.